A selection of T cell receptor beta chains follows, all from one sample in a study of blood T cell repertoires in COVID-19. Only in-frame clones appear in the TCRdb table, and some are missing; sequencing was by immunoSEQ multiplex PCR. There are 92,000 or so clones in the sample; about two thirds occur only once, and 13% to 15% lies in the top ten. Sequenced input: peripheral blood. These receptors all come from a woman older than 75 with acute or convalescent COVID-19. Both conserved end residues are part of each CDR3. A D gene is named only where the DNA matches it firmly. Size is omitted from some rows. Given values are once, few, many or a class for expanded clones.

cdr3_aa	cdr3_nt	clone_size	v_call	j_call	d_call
CASSLGRGGVGGYTF	TGTGCCAGCAGCTTAGGGCGGGGCGGGGTCGGTGGCTACACCTTC	few	TRBV7-2	TRBJ1-2	NA
CASSSYQETQYF	TGTGCCAGCAGCTCGTACCAAGAGACCCAGTACTTC	many	TRBV11-2	TRBJ2-5	NA
CASSINREGLQYF	TGTGCCAGTAGTATCAACAGGGAAGGCCTTCAGTACTTC	NA	TRBV19	TRBJ2-7	NA
CASSPVPGDYGYTF	TGTGCCAGCAGCCCAGTGCCAGGGGACTATGGCTACACCTTC	NA	TRBV9	TRBJ1-2	NA
CASSHLPHRKETQYF	TGTGCCAGCAGCCATCTCCCCCACAGGAAAGAGACCCAGTACTTC	NA	TRBV3-1/TRBV3-2	TRBJ2-5	NA
CASSLEQGTGELFF	TGTGCCAGCAGCTTGGAACAGGGAACCGGGGAGCTGTTTTTT	NA	TRBV5-5	TRBJ2-2	NA
CASSSRPAYEQYF	TGTGCCAGCAGCTCCCGCCCAGCCTACGAGCAGTACTTC	NA	TRBV11-2	TRBJ2-7	NA
CASSSGGRVGEKLFF	TGTGCCAGCAGCTCCGGGGGGAGGGTCGGTGAAAAACTGTTTTTT	NA	TRBV5-8	TRBJ1-4	NA
CASSISGTGALVMNTEAFF	TGTGCCAGTAGTATATCCGGGACAGGAGCTTTAGTAATGAACACTGAAGCTTTCTTT	NA	TRBV19	TRBJ1-1	TRBD1
CASSPSGGTGGQNSGNTIYF	TGTGCCAGCAGCCCCTCCGGGGGGACAGGGGGCCAAAACTCTGGAAACACCATATATTTT	few	TRBV7-8	TRBJ1-3	TRBD1
CASTLKGFWGRFHEQYF	TGTGCCAGCACCTTGAAGGGGTTTTGGGGGCGCTTCCACGAGCAGTACTTC	NA	TRBV5-6	TRBJ2-7	NA
CASSRGQGNQPQHF	TGTGCCAGCTCACGGGGACAGGGGAATCAGCCCCAGCATTTT	many	TRBV18	TRBJ1-5	TRBD1
CASSQVTGGEKLFF	TGCGCCAGCAGCCAAGTGACAGGGGGTGAAAAACTGTTTTTT	few	TRBV4-3	TRBJ1-4	TRBD1
CASSTTGTGNYGYTF	TGTGCCAGTAGTACTACCGGGACAGGGAACTATGGCTACACCTTC	NA	TRBV19	TRBJ1-2	TRBD1
CASSPRMNRASEGYTF	TGTGCCAGCTCACCAAGGATGAACAGGGCCTCGGAGGGCTACACCTTC	NA	TRBV18	TRBJ1-2	NA
CASSQDTANYGYTF	TGTGCCAGCAGCCAAGATACAGCTAACTATGGCTACACCTTC	NA	TRBV4-2	TRBJ1-2	NA
CASSLRGTEAFF	TGTGCCAGCAGTTTGCGAGGAACTGAAGCTTTCTTT	NA	TRBV12-3/TRBV12-4	TRBJ1-1	NA
CASSLNAGEAFF	TGCGCCAGCAGCTTGAATGCAGGGGAAGCTTTCTTT	NA	TRBV5-1	TRBJ1-1	NA
CASSLGRDQPQHF	TGTGCCAGCAGTTTAGGGAGGGATCAGCCCCAGCATTTT	NA	TRBV27	TRBJ1-5	NA
CASSLTGEDQPQHF	TGTGCCAGCTCCCTGACAGGGGAGGATCAGCCCCAGCATTTT	NA	TRBV18	TRBJ1-5	TRBD1
CASSPTAGGPRLSSTDTQYF	TGTGCCAGCAGCCCAACAGCGGGGGGGCCCCGGCTCTCTAGCACAGATACGCAGTATTTT	NA	TRBV9	TRBJ2-3	TRBD2
CSVGGRLGYGYTF	TGCAGCGTTGGGGGGCGCTTAGGCTATGGCTACACCTTC	NA	TRBV29-1	TRBJ1-2	NA
CASSWDRDTEAFF	TGTGCCAGCAGTTGGGACAGGGACACTGAAGCTTTCTTT	NA	TRBV12-3/TRBV12-4	TRBJ1-1	TRBD1
CARSGTASYEQYF	TGTGCCAGAAGCGGGACAGCCTCCTACGAGCAGTACTTC	NA	TRBV5-3	TRBJ2-7	TRBD1
CASSTPDSSYEQYF	TGTGCCAGCAGCACCCCGGACAGCTCCTACGAGCAGTACTTC	NA	TRBV21-1	TRBJ2-7	NA
CASSVARTATDNEQFF	TGTGCCAGCAGCGTAGCCAGGACAGCAACTGACAATGAGCAGTTCTTC	NA	TRBV9	TRBJ2-1	NA
CASSQEGQGTQGTQYF	TGTGCCAGCAGCCAAGAAGGGCAGGGTACCCAAGGTACGCAGTATTTT	NA	TRBV4-2	TRBJ2-3	NA
CASSPISGGLSSYNEQFF	TGTGCCAGCTCACCAATAAGCGGGGGGCTGAGCTCCTACAATGAGCAGTTCTTC	NA	TRBV18	TRBJ2-1	TRBD2
CASSQQAGGSTDTQYF	TGTGCCAGCAGCCAACAAGCGGGGGGCAGCACAGATACGCAGTATTTT	NA	TRBV4-2	TRBJ2-3	TRBD2
CASSPGGLYNEQFF	TGTGCCAGCAGTCCAGGGGGGCTCTACAATGAGCAGTTCTTC	NA	TRBV6-6	TRBJ2-1	NA
CAISESGNGVYGYTF	TGTGCCATCAGTGAGTCCGGGAACGGAGTCTATGGCTACACCTTC	few	TRBV10-3	TRBJ1-2	NA
CASSLRVSSGGPSRDNSPLHF	TGTGCCAGCAGTTTACGAGTTTCATCAGGGGGGCCAAGTCGGGATAATTCACCCCTCCACTTT	NA	TRBV28	TRBJ1-6	TRBD1